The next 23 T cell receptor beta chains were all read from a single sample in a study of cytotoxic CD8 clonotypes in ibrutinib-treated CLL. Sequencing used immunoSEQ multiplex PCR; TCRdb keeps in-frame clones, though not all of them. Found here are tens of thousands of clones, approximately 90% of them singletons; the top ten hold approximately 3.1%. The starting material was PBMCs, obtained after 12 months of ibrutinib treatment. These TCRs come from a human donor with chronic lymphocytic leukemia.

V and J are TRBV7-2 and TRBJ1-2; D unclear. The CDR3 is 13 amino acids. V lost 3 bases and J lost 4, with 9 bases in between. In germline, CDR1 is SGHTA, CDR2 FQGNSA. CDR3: CASSFDQVYGYTF. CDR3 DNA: TGTGCCAGCAGCTTTGACCAAGTCTATGGCTACACCTTC.

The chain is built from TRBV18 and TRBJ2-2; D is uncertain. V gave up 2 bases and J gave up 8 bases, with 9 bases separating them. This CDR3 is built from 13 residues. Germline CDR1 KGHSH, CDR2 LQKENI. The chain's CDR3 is CASSPVGGGELFF. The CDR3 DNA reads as TGTGCCAGCTCACCAGTCGGTGGAGGGGAGCTGTTTTTT.

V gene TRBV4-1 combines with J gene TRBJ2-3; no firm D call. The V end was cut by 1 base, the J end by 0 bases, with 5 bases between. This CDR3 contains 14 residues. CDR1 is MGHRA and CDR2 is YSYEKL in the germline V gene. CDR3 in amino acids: CASSQVVSTDTQYF. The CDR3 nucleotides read TGCGCCAGCAGCCAAGTCGTCAGCACAGATACGCAGTATTTT.

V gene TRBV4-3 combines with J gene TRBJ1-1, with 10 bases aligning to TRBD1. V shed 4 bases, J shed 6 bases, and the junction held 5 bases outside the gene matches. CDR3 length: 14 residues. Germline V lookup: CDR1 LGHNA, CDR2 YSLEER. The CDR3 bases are TGCGCCAGCAGCCGCGGACAGGGGGGGCCTGAAGCTTTCTTT. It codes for CASSRGQGGPEAFF.

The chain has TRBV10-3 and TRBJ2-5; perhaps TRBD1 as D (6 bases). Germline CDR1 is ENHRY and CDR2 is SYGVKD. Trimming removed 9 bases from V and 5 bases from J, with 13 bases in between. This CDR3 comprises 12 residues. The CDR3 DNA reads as TGTGCCATTTCGGACAGAGGCGAGACCCAGTACTTC. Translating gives CAISDRGETQYF.

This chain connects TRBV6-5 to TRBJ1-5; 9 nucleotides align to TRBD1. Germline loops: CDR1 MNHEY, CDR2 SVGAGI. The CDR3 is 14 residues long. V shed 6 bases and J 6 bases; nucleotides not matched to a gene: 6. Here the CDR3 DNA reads TGTGCCAGCAGACCGGACAGGGGTGGTCAGCCCCAGCATTTT. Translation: CASRPDRGGQPQHF.

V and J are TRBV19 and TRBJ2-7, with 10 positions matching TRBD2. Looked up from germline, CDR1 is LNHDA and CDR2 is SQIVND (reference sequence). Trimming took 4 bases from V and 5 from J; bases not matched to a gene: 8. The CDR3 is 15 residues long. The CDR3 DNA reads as TGTGCCAGTAGTACCTGGGCTAGCGGGAGAAACGAGCAGTACTTC. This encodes CASSTWASGRNEQYF.

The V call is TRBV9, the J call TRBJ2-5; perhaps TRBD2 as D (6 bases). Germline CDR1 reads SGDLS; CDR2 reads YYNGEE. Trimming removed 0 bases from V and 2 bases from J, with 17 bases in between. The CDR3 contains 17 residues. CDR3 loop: CASSVGYGGGPQETQYF. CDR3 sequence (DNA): TGTGCCAGCAGCGTAGGATATGGGGGAGGCCCACAAGAGACCCAGTACTTC.

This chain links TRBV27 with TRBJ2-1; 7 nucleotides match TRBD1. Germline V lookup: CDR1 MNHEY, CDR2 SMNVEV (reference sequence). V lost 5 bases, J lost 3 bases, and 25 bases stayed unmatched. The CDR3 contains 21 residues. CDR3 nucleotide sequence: TGTGCCAGCAGTCGAAATTCCATTCCGGGACAGATCGACTATCTCTACAATGAGCAGTTCTTC. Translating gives CASSRNSIPGQIDYLYNEQFF.

This CDR3 is CAISVAGSDEQYF. CDR3 bases: TGTGCCATCTCGGTGGCAGGAAGTGACGAGCAGTACTTC. The J gene is TRBJ2-7, the V gene TRBV10-3; D is undetermined. V was shortened by 8 bases and J by 5 bases, with 16 bases between the two germline ends. The germline V gene encodes CDR1 ENHRY and CDR2 SYGVKD. The CDR3 is made up of 13 amino acids.

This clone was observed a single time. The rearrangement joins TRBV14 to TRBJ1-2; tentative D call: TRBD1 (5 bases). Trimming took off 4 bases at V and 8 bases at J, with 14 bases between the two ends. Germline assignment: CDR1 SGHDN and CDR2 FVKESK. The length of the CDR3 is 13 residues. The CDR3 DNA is TGTGCCAGCAGCCCGGGACGGCGTGTGGGCTACACCTTC. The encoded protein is CASSPGRRVGYTF.

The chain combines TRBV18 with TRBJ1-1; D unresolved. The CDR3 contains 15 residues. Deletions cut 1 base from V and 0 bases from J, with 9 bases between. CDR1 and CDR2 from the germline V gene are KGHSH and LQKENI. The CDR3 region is CASSPLPEMNTEAFF. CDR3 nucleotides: TGTGCCAGCTCACCACTACCGGAGATGAACACTGAAGCTTTCTTT.

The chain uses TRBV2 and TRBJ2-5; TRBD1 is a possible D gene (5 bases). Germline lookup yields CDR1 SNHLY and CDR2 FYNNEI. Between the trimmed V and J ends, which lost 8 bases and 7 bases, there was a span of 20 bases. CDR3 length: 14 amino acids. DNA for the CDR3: TGTGCCAGCTTACGTAATATGCGAGACAGGACCCAGTACTTC. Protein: CASLRNMRDRTQYF.

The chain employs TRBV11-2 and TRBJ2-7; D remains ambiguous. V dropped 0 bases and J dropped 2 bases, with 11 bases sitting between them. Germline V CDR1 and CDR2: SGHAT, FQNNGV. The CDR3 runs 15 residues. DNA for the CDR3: TGTGCCAGCAGCTTAGAGGGTCGGAGCCCCTACGAGCAGTACTTC. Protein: CASSLEGRSPYEQYF.

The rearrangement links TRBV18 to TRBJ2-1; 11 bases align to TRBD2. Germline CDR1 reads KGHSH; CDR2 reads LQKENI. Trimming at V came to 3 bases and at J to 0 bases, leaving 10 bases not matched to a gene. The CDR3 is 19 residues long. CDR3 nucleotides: TGTGCCAGCTCACCTAGCGGGAGGGTCCCCATTAGCTCCTACAATGAGCAGTTCTTC. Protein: CASSPSGRVPISSYNEQFF.

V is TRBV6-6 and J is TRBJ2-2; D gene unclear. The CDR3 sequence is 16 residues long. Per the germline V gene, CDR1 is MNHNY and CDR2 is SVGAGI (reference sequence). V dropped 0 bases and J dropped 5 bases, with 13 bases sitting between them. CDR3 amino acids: CASSYSQPERTGELFF. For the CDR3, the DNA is TGTGCCAGCAGTTACTCTCAGCCGGAACGGACCGGGGAGCTGTTTTTT.

The CDR3 DNA reads TGCGCCAGCAGCCAAGCCCCGGGACTACAAGAGACCCAGTACTTC. It encodes CASSQAPGLQETQYF. This chain links TRBV4-1 with TRBJ2-5; 7 nucleotides align to TRBD2. The CDR3 covers 15 residues. Unmatched junction bases numbered 4, after V lost 1 base and J lost 2 bases. Germline lookup yields CDR1 MGHRA and CDR2 YSYEKL.

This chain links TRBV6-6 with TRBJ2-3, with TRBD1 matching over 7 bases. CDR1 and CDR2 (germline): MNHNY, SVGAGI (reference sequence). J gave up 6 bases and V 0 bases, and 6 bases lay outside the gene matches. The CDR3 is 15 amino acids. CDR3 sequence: CASSYSIGRGDTQYF. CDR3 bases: TGTGCCAGCAGTTACTCGATAGGCAGGGGGGATACGCAGTATTTT.

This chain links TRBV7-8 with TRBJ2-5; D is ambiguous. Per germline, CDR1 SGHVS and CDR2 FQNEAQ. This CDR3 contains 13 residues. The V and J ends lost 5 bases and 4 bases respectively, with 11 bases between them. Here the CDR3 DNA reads TGTGCCAGCAGCCCTAGGCTGGGAGAGACCCAGTACTTC. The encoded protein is CASSPRLGETQYF.

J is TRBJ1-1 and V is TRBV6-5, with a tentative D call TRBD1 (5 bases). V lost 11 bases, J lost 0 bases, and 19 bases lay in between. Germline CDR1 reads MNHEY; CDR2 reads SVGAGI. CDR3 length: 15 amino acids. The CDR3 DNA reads TGTGCCGCGAGGCGGGGGGTAACTATGAACACTGAAGCTTTCTTT. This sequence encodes CAARRGVTMNTEAFF.

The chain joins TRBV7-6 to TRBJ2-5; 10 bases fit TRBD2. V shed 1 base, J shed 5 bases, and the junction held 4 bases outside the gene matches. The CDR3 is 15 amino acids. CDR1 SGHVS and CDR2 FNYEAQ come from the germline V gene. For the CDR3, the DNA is TGTGCCAGCAGCTTAGGGCTAGCGGGAGTGGAGACCCAGTACTTC. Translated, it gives CASSLGLAGVETQYF.

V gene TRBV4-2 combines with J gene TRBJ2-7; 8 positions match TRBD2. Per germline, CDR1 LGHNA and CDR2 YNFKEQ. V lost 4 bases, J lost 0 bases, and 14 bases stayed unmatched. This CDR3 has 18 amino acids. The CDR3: CASSPQGLSSGSSYEQYF. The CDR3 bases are TGTGCCAGCAGCCCCCAGGGCCTATCCAGCGGGAGCTCCTACGAGCAGTACTTC.

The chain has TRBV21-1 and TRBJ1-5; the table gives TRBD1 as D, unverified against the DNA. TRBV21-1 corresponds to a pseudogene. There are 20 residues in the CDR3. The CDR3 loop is CASSNGIGATRQYSNQPQHF. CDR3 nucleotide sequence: TGTGCCAGCAGCAATGGTATTGGGGCGACCCGACAATATAGCAATCAGCCCCAGCATTTT.